This is a list of T cell receptor beta chains from one sample in a study of OX40 agonist ivuxolimab in advanced cancers. Repertoires were generated with immunoSEQ multiplex PCR, while TCRdb's copy carries only in-frame clones and drops some. The sample consists of under 85,000 clones, 84% of them appearing once. Here the sequenced sample was CD4+ or CD8+ T cells sorted from blood, taken in a trial of the OX40 agonist ivuxolimab. The receptors were sampled from an adult with an advanced solid tumor such as melanoma, head and neck, liver or kidney cancer. Both conserved end residues are trimmed from each CDR3. Fields, in order: J gene, V gene, CDR3 protein.

>TRBJ1-3|TRBV7-9
ASSPLGGLESGTIY
>TRBJ2-1|TRBV30
AWRTGLAGTWNEQF
>TRBJ1-1|TRBV2
ASTPGQAVYEAF
>TRBJ1-1|TRBV30
AWKWGGRYTEAF
>TRBJ2-2|TRBV6-5
ASTLIGVDTGELF
>TRBJ1-5|TRBV27
ASSSRQANQPQH
>TRBJ1-2|TRBV6-1
ASSEAGGEGGYT
>TRBJ2-7|TRBV30
AWGGRYEQY
>TRBJ2-1|TRBV11-3
ASSPTGVPQF
>TRBJ2-2|TRBV18
ASSPEKTTGELF
>TRBJ1-1|TRBV7-3
ASSRDGNTEAF
>-|TRBV4-2
ASSQDGYLPLSDEQY
>TRBJ2-1|TRBV6-5
ASKRDSSYNEQF
>TRBJ1-3|TRBV5-1
ASSLGQGGNTIY
>TRBJ2-2|TRBV27
ASSPSRGGLAGELF
>TRBJ1-5|TRBV6-6
ASSYPGAAIQPQH
>TRBJ2-1|TRBV21-1
ASSKSCGRAIDEQF
>TRBJ1-5|TRBV11-2
ASSLDPKSPQH
>TRBJ2-2|TRBV7-3
ASSLVLAGSSGDTGELF
>TRBJ2-3|TRBV6-6
ASMRAQGSTDTQY
>TRBJ2-5|TRBV27
ASSFRGETQY
>TRBJ2-1|TRBV7-8
ASSLRRDSYNEQF
>TRBJ2-7|TRBV6-1
ASKDPTYEQY
>TRBJ1-1|TRBV18
ASSPSAANTEAF
>TRBJ2-7|TRBV6-4
ASSDSTVLPPEQY
>TRBJ1-2|TRBV14
ASSLGQGRDYGYT
>TRBJ1-5|TRBV4-3
ASSRRQGGNQPQH
>TRBJ1-1|TRBV7-8
ASSLEQGNVNTEAF
>TRBJ2-1|TRBV7-3
ASSLNALSYNEQF
>TRBJ1-1|TRBV4-1
ASSQAGTAVEAF
>TRBJ2-7|TRBV7-9
ASSLPPTQTYEQY
>TRBJ2-1|TRBV7-3
ASSPRPSGGADEQF
>TRBJ2-5|TRBV7-3
ASSLGSPGGSGETQY
>TRBJ2-1|TRBV29-1
SVENLVRSYNEQF
>TRBJ2-1|TRBV5-6
ASSLTSQVNEQF
>TRBJ1-1|TRBV7-2
ASRPKGSHKRTVNTEAF
>TRBJ1-4|TRBV6-5
ASSRGATNEKLF
>TRBJ2-7|TRBV13
ASSPNRFSYEQY
>TRBJ2-7|TRBV4-2
ASSQGWTGGFNEQY
>TRBJ2-1|TRBV5-1
ASSLTSGSTYNEQF
>TRBJ2-7|TRBV11-3
ASSLQLAVGISYEQY
>TRBJ1-2|TRBV29-1
SVATGYDGYT
>TRBJ2-7|TRBV5-1
ASSPGAYEQY
>TRBJ2-3|TRBV7-8
ASSLTGDADTQY
>TRBJ2-3|TRBV7-2
ASSFDGTDTQY
>TRBJ2-1|TRBV19
ASSLDRLGDNEQF
>TRBJ2-1|TRBV14
ASSQITFRAGGYNEQF
>TRBJ1-1|TRBV11-3
ASSLEIGLITEAF
>TRBJ2-7|TRBV6-5
ASRGGQVLGEQY
>TRBJ2-2|TRBV19
ATEQTDRSNTGELF
>TRBJ2-7|TRBV2
ASSVSMRAASYEQY
>TRBJ1-2|TRBV6-5
ASRTGTSYGYT
>TRBJ1-2|TRBV30
AWSVSVRGGYT
>TRBJ2-3|TRBV19
ASKSPGQGGADTQY
>TRBJ1-2|TRBV11-2
ASSLTVPPNYGYT
>TRBJ2-2|TRBV20-1
SAWTRGELF
>TRBJ2-3|TRBV11-3
ASSLQGATQTDTQY
>TRBJ1-3|TRBV30
AWTGTADGNTIY
>TRBJ1-5|TRBV6-5
ASSYTVGGQPQH